A single sample gave rise to the 24 T cell receptor beta chains below, sequenced in a study of blood T cell repertoires in COVID-19. This table comes from immunoSEQ multiplex PCR, and its TCRdb copy is limited to in-frame clones, with some not included. This table has roughly 250,000 clones, around 87% appearing once. Sequencing was performed on PBMCs or T cells enriched from blood (not recorded which). Source of these receptors: a woman between 50 and 59 years old who had recovered from COVID-19.

The J gene is TRBJ1-4, the V gene TRBV4-2; D gene unclear. CDR1 and CDR2 from the germline V gene are LGHNA and YNFKEQ. CDR3 size: 17 residues. V lost 5 bases, J lost 5 bases, and 21 bases lay in between. CDR3 DNA: TGTGCCAGCAGCTCAGGCGCCATACAGTCCCCAAATGAAAAACTGTTTTTT. Translated: CASSSGAIQSPNEKLFF.

J is TRBJ2-1 and V is TRBV6-2 or TRBV6-3, with 9 bases that match TRBD1. Looked up from germline, CDR1 is MNHEY and CDR2 is SVGEGT. The CDR3 is made up of 16 amino acids. J lost 7 bases, V lost 2 bases, and 9 bases had no gene match. The CDR3 here is CASSYGPGQGLNEQFF. The DNA of the CDR3 is TGTGCCAGCAGTTACGGACCGGGACAGGGTCTGAATGAGCAGTTCTTC.

The V gene is TRBV4-1, the J gene TRBJ2-1, with TRBD2 identical over 13 bases. The trim removed 4 bases at V and 7 bases at J, leaving 10 bases unmatched. Germline-derived CDR1 and CDR2 are MGHRA and YSYEKL. The CDR3 consists of 17 residues. In DNA, the CDR3 is TGCGCCAGCAGCCCCGGACTAGCGGGAGAGTTCGTTAATGAGCAGTTCTTC. This codes for CASSPGLAGEFVNEQFF.

This clone has only one observation. The chain couples TRBV4-1 to TRBJ1-4; D unresolved. V was pared by 2 bases and J by 13 bases, with 14 bases between. The CDR3 runs 13 residues. Germline V gene sequence: CDR1 MGHRA, CDR2 YSYEKL. The CDR3 spells CASSQYTGTRLFF. In DNA form, the CDR3 reads TGCGCCAGCAGCCAATATACGGGAACACGACTGTTTTTT.

The chain uses TRBV9 and TRBJ2-7; 11 nucleotides line up with TRBD2. The CDR3 is 17 amino acids. The germline V gene has CDR1 SGDLS and CDR2 YYNGEE. With V trimmed by 4 bases and J by 2 bases, 11 bases remained unmatched. The CDR3 nucleotides are TGTGCCAGCAGCCCCGGGACTAGCGGTCTGGCTGCCTACGAGCAGTACTTC. Translated: CASSPGTSGLAAYEQYF.

This chain links TRBV6-2 or TRBV6-3 with TRBJ2-2; D uncertain. This CDR3 is 16 amino acids long. Germline lookup yields CDR1 MNHEY and CDR2 SVGEGT. Trimming removed 0 bases at V and 6 bases at J, with 14 bases between. CDR3 nucleotides: TGTGCCAGCAGTTACTCGCCAATAGTAGTGGCCGGGGAGCTGTTTTTT. Translating it yields CASSYSPIVVAGELFF.

This clone came up once. J is TRBJ2-7 and V is TRBV12-3 or TRBV12-4; unclear D gene. V was pared by 8 bases and J by 4 bases, with 15 bases between. There are 13 residues in the CDR3. The CDR3 region has the DNA TGTGCCAGCGCAAACACCGTACAGTACGAGCAGTACTTC. Protein: CASANTVQYEQYF.

The chain joins TRBV19 to TRBJ2-7, with TRBD1 identical over 7 bases. The CDR3 extends over 15 amino acids. V was pared by 6 bases and J by 0 bases, with 8 bases of the junction left unmatched. From germline, CDR1 is LNHDA and CDR2 SQIVND (reference sequence). The CDR3 loop reads CASSLGTAGSYEQYF. As DNA, the CDR3 is TGTGCCAGTAGCCTGGGGACAGCTGGCTCCTACGAGCAGTACTTC.

V is TRBV24-1 and J is TRBJ2-2; 8 bases agree with TRBD2. Per germline, CDR1 KGHDR and CDR2 SFDVKD. After removal of 5 bases from V and 6 bases from J, the junction contained 7 bases not matched to a gene. The length of the CDR3 is 15 residues. CDR3 residues: CATSGTGGPAGELFF. The CDR3 coding sequence is TGTGCCACCAGTGGGACGGGAGGGCCCGCCGGGGAGCTGTTTTTT.

Only one count was recorded for this clone. This chain connects TRBV11-2 to TRBJ2-4; D unresolved. V dropped 0 bases and J dropped 0 bases, with 6 bases sitting between them. Germline CDR1 and CDR2: SGHAT and FQNNGV. This CDR3 has 15 residues. The CDR3 coding sequence is TGTGCCAGCAGCTTAGATTCGGTAGCCAAAAACATTCAGTACTTC. Amino acid sequence: CASSLDSVAKNIQYF.

The chain couples TRBV7-2 to TRBJ2-7; D is unresolved. The CDR3 consists of 13 residues. The germline V gene encodes CDR1 SGHTA and CDR2 FQGNSA. V shed 3 bases and J shed 0 bases, with 6 bases lying between them. In DNA, the CDR3 is TGTGCCAGCAGCTTGCACAGCTCCTACGAGCAGTACTTC. Residues: CASSLHSSYEQYF.

The chain has TRBV21-1 and TRBJ1-1; TRBD1 is the table's D call and was not checked against the DNA. TRBV21-1 is designated a pseudogene. This CDR3 is 17 amino acids long. CDR3: CASSKGRGYTPNTEAFF. The CDR3 bases are TGTGCCAGCAGCAAGGGCAGGGGTTACACCCCAAACACTGAAGCTTTCTTT.

The V call is TRBV6-6, the J call TRBJ2-1, with D perhaps TRBD2 (6 bases). CDR3 length equals 15 residues. The V end lost 8 bases, the J end lost 0 bases, and 14 bases lay between the germline ends. Germline CDR1 MNHNY, CDR2 SVGAGI (reference sequence). CDR3 protein: CASVPGSISYNEQFF. The CDR3 DNA reads as TGTGCCAGCGTACCCGGGAGCATCTCCTACAATGAGCAGTTCTTC.

V usage is TRBV5-4 and J usage is TRBJ1-3, with TRBD1 matching 7 bases. CDR1 is SGHNT and CDR2 is YYREEE in the germline V gene (reference sequence). The CDR3 extends over 16 amino acids. V was pared by 1 base and J by 4 bases, with 8 bases of the junction left unmatched. As DNA, the CDR3 is TGTGCCAGCAGCTTGACGAAGGGGGCAGTGGGAAACACCATATATTTT. It is translated as CASSLTKGAVGNTIYF. Looking up the rest from reference TRBV5-4 and TRBJ1-3 gives the full variable domain: ETGVTQSPTHLIKTRGQQVTLRCSSQSGHNTVSWYQQALGQGPQFIFQYYREEENGRGNFPPRFSGLQFPNYSSELNVNALELDDSALYLCASSLTKGAVGNTIYFGEGSWLTVV.

For the CDR3, the DNA is TGTGCCAGCAGCTTAGGGTCGGCAGATACGCAGTATTTT. It codes for CASSLGSADTQYF. The V and J genes are TRBV7-2 and TRBJ2-3; D is ambiguous. Germline-derived CDR1 and CDR2 are SGHTA and FQGNSA. Trimming shortened V by 1 base and J by 4 bases, and 6 bases separated the two germline ends. This CDR3 spans 13 amino acids.

The CDR3 nucleotides are TGTGCCAGTAGTATAGATCTACTAGCGGGAGTCGGTACCGGGGAGCTGTTTTTT. Translated, it gives CASSIDLLAGVGTGELFF. This chain uses TRBV19 with TRBJ2-2, with 11 bases lining up with TRBD2. Trimming cost V 0 bases and J 5 bases; bases outside gene matches: 8. CDR1 LNHDA and CDR2 SQIVND come from the germline V gene (reference sequence). The CDR3 is made up of 18 amino acids.

This sequence joins TRBV5-4 and TRBJ2-7; perhaps TRBD2 as D (5 bases). V lost 4 bases and J lost 3, with 11 bases in between. The germline V gene encodes CDR1 SGHNT and CDR2 YYREEE (reference sequence). CDR3 length: 13 amino acids. The CDR3 nucleotides read TGTGCCAGCAGCCAAGACGGGATCTACGAGCAGTACTTC. It is translated as CASSQDGIYEQYF.

CDR3 nucleotides: TGTGCCAGTAGTGTAGGGGCAAATGAAAAACTGTTTTTT. It is translated as CASSVGANEKLFF. The chain recombines TRBV19 with TRBJ1-4, with D perhaps TRBD1 (5 bases). Germline-derived CDR1 and CDR2 are LNHDA and SQIVND (reference sequence). V was cut by 5 bases and J by 5 bases, with 9 bases left in between. This CDR3 is 13 amino acids long.

The genes are TRBV18 and TRBJ2-7; 7 bases line up with TRBD2. The CDR3 has 17 amino acids. Unmatched junction bases numbered 13, after V lost 3 bases and J lost 2 bases. Germline V lookup: CDR1 KGHSH, CDR2 LQKENI. The DNA for the CDR3 is TGTGCCAGCTCACCTCGGGGGAAAGCGGGGCTTCCCTACGAGCAGTACTTC. Protein: CASSPRGKAGLPYEQYF. Full variable domain (remainder filled in from reference TRBV18 and TRBJ2-7): NAGVMQNPRHLVRRRGQEARLRCSPMKGHSHVYWYRQLPEEGLKFMVYLQKENIIDESGMPKERFSAEFPKEGPSILRIQQVVRGDSAAYFCASSPRGKAGLPYEQYFGPGTRLTVT.

V usage is TRBV7-8 and J usage is TRBJ1-1, with 8 bases aligning to TRBD1. V dropped 6 bases and J dropped 4; count of bases not matched to a gene: 7. Germline CDR1 and CDR2: SGHVS and FQNEAQ. The CDR3 is made up of 14 amino acids. The CDR3 DNA reads as TGTGCCAGCAGAAACAGGGGGGAGGGCACTGAAGCTTTCTTT. Amino acids: CASRNRGEGTEAFF.

The chain recombines TRBV5-1 with TRBJ2-1; D may be TRBD1 (6 bases). The CDR3 contains 16 residues. Per the germline V gene, CDR1 is SGHRS and CDR2 is YFSETQ. Trimming shortened V by 0 bases and J by 3 bases, and 13 bases separated the two germline ends. The CDR3 region has the DNA TGCGCCAGCAGCTTGGACAGGGACCGGGTCTACAATGAGCAGTTCTTC. Its protein product is CASSLDRDRVYNEQFF.

The rearrangement uses TRBV7-8 and TRBJ1-1; 9 positions agree with TRBD1. The CDR3 runs 15 residues. Trimming took 10 bases from V and 1 from J; bases not matched to a gene: 10. CDR1 SGHVS and CDR2 FQNEAQ come from the germline V gene. CDR3 DNA: TGTGCCATAACGACAGGGGGAAGGCCGAACACTGAAGCTTTCTTT. Residues: CAITTGGRPNTEAFF.

CDR3 amino acids: CASSDDRGSGETQYF. DNA for the CDR3: TGTGCCAGCAGCGACGACAGGGGATCAGGAGAGACCCAGTACTTC. The chain links TRBV7-6 to TRBJ2-5; 8 bases align to TRBD1. Per germline, CDR1 SGHVS and CDR2 FNYEAQ. Trimming cost V 5 bases and J 4 bases; bases outside gene matches: 9. The length of the CDR3 is 15 residues. The full variable domain, its missing parts supplied by reference TRBV7-6 and TRBJ2-5, is GAGVSQSPRYKVTKRGQDVALRCDPISGHVSLYWYRQALGQGPEFLTYFNYEAQQDKSGLPNDRFSAERPEGSISTLTIQRTEQRDSAMYRCASSDDRGSGETQYFGPGTRLLVL.

The rearrangement uses TRBV6-2 or TRBV6-3 and TRBJ1-2, with 7 bases matching TRBD1. The CDR3 length is 15 residues. The V gene end was trimmed by 6 bases and the J gene end by 8 bases; junction bases not matched to a gene: 15. CDR1 and CDR2 from the germline V gene are MNHEY and SVGEGT. Here the CDR3 DNA reads TGTGCCAGCAGCCTTCCCCAACAGGGGTACTTCGGCTACACCTTC. Protein product: CASSLPQQGYFGYTF.